These 3 T cell receptor beta chains share one sample of origin, sequenced in a study of shared clonotypes between healthy human individuals. The data were produced by immunoSEQ multiplex PCR, yet TCRdb's version contains in-frame clones alone and is incomplete. The table records 90,000 to 130,000 clones, roughly two thirds of them present only once. Sequenced input: memory CD8+ T cells sorted from blood. The subset was: CD45RO+ cells pooled with CCR7-negative TemRA cells. The origin of the receptors is a woman aged 25 to 39 in good health.

This sequence joins TRBV27 and TRBJ2-7, with a possible D match to TRBD2 (6 bases). There are 14 residues in the CDR3. Trimming shortened V by 5 bases and J by 7 bases, and 18 bases separated the two germline ends. Looked up from germline, CDR1 is MNHEY and CDR2 is SMNVEV (reference sequence). The CDR3 sequence: CASSGTGLTGEQYF. The CDR3 region has the DNA TGTGCCAGCAGTGGAACGGGACTCACGGGGGAGCAGTACTTC.

The chain joins TRBV10-2 to TRBJ2-5; possible D gene TRBD2, 5 bases. The CDR3 runs to 12 residues. Germline-derived CDR1 and CDR2 are WSHSY and SAAADI. V lost 11 bases and J lost 4, with 14 bases in between. CDR3 in amino acids: CAASGEGETQYF. CDR3 nucleotides: TGCGCCGCCTCCGGGGAAGGAGAGACCCAGTACTTC.

This sequence joins TRBV19 and TRBJ1-1; no reliable D call. CDR3 length: 14 amino acids. CDR1 LNHDA and CDR2 SQIVND come from the germline V gene (reference sequence). Trimming left V 3 bases short and J 6 bases short, with 14 bases between. CDR3 coding DNA: TGTGCCAGTAGTATTAGAGGACCCTGGGCTGAAGCTTTCTTT. Translating it yields CASSIRGPWAEAFF.